This TCR beta chain originates from a study of T cell changes during pregnancy in multiple sclerosis. The germline V and J ends were trimmed by 0 bases and 4 bases, with 12 bases remaining between them. Germline values: CDR1 SGHRS, CDR2 YFSETQ. CDR3 length equals 15 residues. Measured with immunoSEQ multiplex PCR; TCRdb has only the in-frame clones, and not every one. The sample has 45,000 to 50,000 clones; around nine tenths are singletons. The chain links TRBV5-1 to TRBJ2-3; unclear D gene. The sample consisted of CD4+ T cells from peripheral blood mononuclear cells, taken in the second trimester of pregnancy. This TCR was sampled from a female donor in good health, enrolled as a control in a pregnancy study. The CDR3 coding sequence is TGCGCCAGCAGCTTGGTTGGTCAGTCAGCAGATACGCAGTATTTT. Encoded protein: CASSLVGQSADTQYF.